Listed here are 21 T cell receptor beta chains from one sample, sequenced in a study of blood T cell repertoires in COVID-19. The data were produced by immunoSEQ multiplex PCR, yet TCRdb's version contains in-frame clones alone and is incomplete. This table holds roughly 120,000 clones, around 88% found once. The sequencing input was peripheral blood. The receptor source for this set is a woman in her forties or fifties with active or convalescent COVID-19.

The gene calls are TRBV28 and TRBJ1-2; D possibly corresponds to TRBD1 (5 bases). This CDR3 contains 11 residues. Germline V gene data show CDR1 as MDHEN and CDR2 as SYDVKM. The V gene lost 8 bases and the J gene lost 3 bases, with 7 bases spanning the gap. The CDR3 loop is CASSQDYGYTF. CDR3 in DNA: TGTGCCAGCTCACAGGACTATGGCTACACCTTC.

This chain connects TRBV19 to TRBJ2-2; 7 positions agree with TRBD1. The V gene's germline CDR1 is LNHDA and CDR2 SQIVND (reference sequence). J was trimmed by 4 bases and V by 3 bases; bases with no gene match: 8. CDR3 length: 16 amino acids. CDR3 DNA: TGTGCCAGTAGTATGCCCCAGGGGGTTGGCACCGGGGAGCTGTTTTTT. Its translation is CASSMPQGVGTGELFF. Supplemented by reference TRBV19 and TRBJ2-2, the full variable domain reads DGGITQSPKYLFRKEGQNVTLSCEQNLNHDAMYWYRQDPGQGLRLIYYSQIVNDFQKGDIAEGYSVSREKKESFPLTVTSAQKNPTAFYLCASSMPQGVGTGELFFGEGSRLTVL.

The chain couples TRBV2 to TRBJ2-7, with 8 bases fitting TRBD2. The CDR3 length is 15 residues. CDR1 is SNHLY and CDR2 is FYNNEI in the germline V gene. The trim removed 1 base at V and 4 bases at J, leaving 6 bases unmatched. This CDR3 is CASSEGDSGVYEQYF. The DNA for the CDR3 is TGTGCCAGCAGTGAAGGTGATAGCGGGGTGTACGAGCAGTACTTC. The entire variable domain, with the rest obtained from reference TRBV2 and TRBJ2-7, is as follows: EPEVTQTPSHQVTQMGQEVILRCVPISNHLYFYWYRQILGQKVEFLVSFYNNEISEKSEIFDDQFSVERPDGSNFTLKIRSTKLEDSAMYFCASSEGDSGVYEQYFGPGTRLTVT.

DNA for the CDR3: TGTGCCATCAGTGAGCCAGGCAAAAATACTCGTGAAAAACTGTTTTTT. Translation gives CAISEPGKNTREKLFF. This chain links TRBV10-3 with TRBJ1-4; D not resolved. Deletions cut 2 bases from V and 7 bases from J, with 17 bases between. This CDR3 comprises 16 residues. CDR1 and CDR2 (germline): ENHRY, SYGVKD.

The genes are TRBV28 and TRBJ1-1; no definite D call. Germline-derived CDR1 and CDR2 are MDHEN and SYDVKM. Trimming took off 2 bases at V and 1 base at J, with 11 bases between the two ends. The CDR3 length is 15 residues. CDR3: CASSLAGVPNTEAFF. The CDR3 DNA reads as TGTGCCAGCAGTTTAGCAGGTGTCCCGAACACTGAAGCTTTCTTT.

The CDR3 loop reads CASSTGGTETQYF. The CDR3 region has the DNA TGTGCCAGCTCCACGGGTGGTACGGAGACCCAGTACTTC. V gene TRBV5-4 combines with J gene TRBJ2-5; D ambiguous. The germline V gene encodes CDR1 SGHNT and CDR2 YYREEE (reference sequence). The length of the CDR3 is 13 residues. Trimming removed 7 bases from V and 5 bases from J, with 15 bases in between.

The chain combines TRBV28 with TRBJ2-1, with D possibly matching TRBD2 (6 bases). This CDR3 is 13 amino acids long. Trimming cost V 4 bases and J 10 bases, with 14 bases left between them. CDR1 and CDR2 (germline): MDHEN, SYDVKM. In DNA, the CDR3 is TGTGCCAGCAGTTCCGGGACTTTAGAGGAGCAGTTCTTC. The encoded protein is CASSSGTLEEQFF.

The gene calls are TRBV3-1 (or the pseudogene TRBV3-2) and TRBJ1-2, with 8 bases fitting TRBD1. Germline loops: CDR1 LGHDT, CDR2 YNNKEL (reference sequence). This CDR3 has 16 residues. V shed 0 bases, J shed 2 bases, and the junction held 5 bases outside the gene matches. The CDR3 region is CASSQDLRTGNYGYTF. Here the CDR3 DNA reads TGTGCCAGCAGCCAAGATTTGAGGACAGGGAACTATGGCTACACCTTC.

V and J are TRBV19 and TRBJ2-1; 9 bases are shared with TRBD2. CDR1 is LNHDA and CDR2 is SQIVND in the germline V gene (reference sequence). Trimming took 2 bases from V and 8 from J; bases not matched to a gene: 10. The CDR3 runs 16 residues. The CDR3 DNA follows: TGTGCCAGTAGTATACCGGCGGGAGGGGCTCACGATGAGCAGTTCTTC. Residues: CASSIPAGGAHDEQFF.

The chain links TRBV6-2 or TRBV6-3 to TRBJ2-5; unclear D gene. The CDR3 is 13 residues long. From germline, CDR1 is MNHEY and CDR2 SVGEGT. Between the trimmed V and J ends, which lost 2 bases and 5 bases, there was a span of 9 bases. The CDR3 DNA follows: TGTGCCAGCAGTTACGCCCCAGTGGAGACCCAGTACTTC. Protein: CASSYAPVETQYF.

This clone turned up a few times. V gene TRBV28 combines with J gene TRBJ1-2; 10 positions match TRBD1. Per germline, CDR1 MDHEN and CDR2 SYDVKM. V lost 5 bases to trimming and J lost 8 bases; unmatched junction nucleotides: 8. This CDR3 region has 14 residues. CDR3 region: CASSGTGDVEGYTF. CDR3 DNA: TGTGCCAGCAGTGGGACAGGGGATGTGGAGGGCTACACCTTC.

This clone was counted once. The J gene is TRBJ2-1, the V gene TRBV6-4; 9 bases match TRBD1. This CDR3 is 16 amino acids long. The germline CDR1 and CDR2 sequences are MRHNA and SNTAGT. After removal of 0 bases from V and 9 bases from J, the junction contained 9 bases not matched to a gene. The CDR3 bases are TGTGCCAGCAGTGACTCGCCCGACAGGGGGGTCCCTGAGCAGTTCTTC. This translates into CASSDSPDRGVPEQFF.

V gene TRBV5-6 combines with J gene TRBJ2-3; TRBD2 matches at 7 bases. The CDR3 loop spans 16 amino acids. Trimming removed 4 bases from V and 4 bases from J; junction bases left unmatched: 12. In germline, CDR1 is SGHDT, CDR2 YYEEEE. The CDR3 loop reads CASSPSGLRGSDTQYF. CDR3 DNA: TGTGCCAGCAGCCCTAGCGGTCTAAGGGGTTCAGATACGCAGTATTTT.

This clone appeared a few times. The chain uses TRBV18 and TRBJ1-5; 7 bases are shared with TRBD1. CDR1 is KGHSH and CDR2 is LQKENI in the germline V gene. The CDR3 loop spans 15 amino acids. Losses at the gene ends were 5 bases for V and 0 bases for J; bases not matched to a gene: 4. DNA of the CDR3: TGTGCCAGCTCAACAGGGGCTGATAGCAATCAGCCCCAGCATTTT. It translates to CASSTGADSNQPQHF.

This clone came up once. The genes are TRBV18 and TRBJ1-1; tentatively, D is TRBD1 (6 bases). Germline V gives CDR1 KGHSH, CDR2 LQKENI. V was clipped by 6 bases and J by 3 bases, with 11 bases between them. The CDR3 loop spans 13 amino acids. The chain's CDR3 is CASSLQGDTEAFF. In DNA form, the CDR3 reads TGTGCCAGCTCGCTACAGGGAGACACTGAAGCTTTCTTT.

The chain recombines TRBV6-5 with TRBJ1-4; D gene unclear. Germline CDR1 MNHEY, CDR2 SVGAGI. This CDR3 is built from 10 residues. V lost 10 bases and J lost 5, with 5 bases in between. The CDR3 DNA reads TGTGCCACGGGAAATGAAAAACTGTTTTTT. It specifies CATGNEKLFF.

This clone was observed once. The CDR3 DNA sequence: TGTGCCAGCAGCTTTGAGGGCAGGGGGCAAGAGACCCAGTACTTC. It translates to CASSFEGRGQETQYF. V and J are TRBV7-2 and TRBJ2-5; 7 bases match TRBD1. Germline-derived CDR1 and CDR2 are SGHTA and FQGNSA. The CDR3 is made up of 15 amino acids. Trimming removed 3 bases from V and 2 bases from J; junction bases left unmatched: 6. Using reference TRBV7-2 and TRBJ2-5 for the parts outside the CDR3, the full variable domain is GAGVSQSPSNKVTEKGKDVELRCDPISGHTALYWYRQSLGQGLEFLIYFQGNSAPDKSGLPSDRFSAERTGGSVSTLTIQRTQQEDSAVYLCASSFEGRGQETQYFGPGTRLLVL.

This chain uses TRBV6-2 or TRBV6-3 with TRBJ2-1; 8 positions agree with TRBD1. Germline values: CDR1 MNHEY, CDR2 SVGEGT. V dropped 2 bases and J dropped 6; count of bases not matched to a gene: 18. The CDR3 consists of 19 residues. The CDR3 is CASSYPRQTGTGTLNEQFF. The CDR3 region has the DNA TGTGCCAGCAGTTACCCGAGACAAACCGGGACAGGTACACTCAATGAGCAGTTCTTC.

V gene TRBV5-4 combines with J gene TRBJ2-7; 9 bases match TRBD1. The germline CDR1 and CDR2 sequences are SGHNT and YYREEE (reference sequence). The CDR3 length is 14 residues. V shed 3 bases and J 5 bases; nucleotides not matched to a gene: 6. CDR3 in DNA: TGTGCCAGCAGCTCGGGACAGGGTGGAAACGAGCAGTACTTC. Encoded protein: CASSSGQGGNEQYF.

The CDR3 region is CASSLQVDTGYTF. DNA for the CDR3: TGTGCCAGCAGCTTACAGGTCGATACTGGCTACACCTTC. The chain combines TRBV7-2 with TRBJ1-2, with D uncertain. This CDR3 spans 13 amino acids. Germline V gene data show CDR1 as SGHTA and CDR2 as FQGNSA. The V end lost 2 bases, the J end lost 7 bases, and 11 bases lay between the germline ends.

This rearrangement joins TRBV5-6 to TRBJ2-4, with TRBD1 identical over 11 bases. Losses at the gene ends were 4 bases for V and 6 bases for J; bases not matched to a gene: 3. Germline CDR1 reads SGHDT; CDR2 reads YYEEEE. The CDR3 has 14 residues. CDR3 DNA: TGTGCCAGCAGCCTAGGGACAGGGGGAAACATTCAGTACTTC. Residues: CASSLGTGGNIQYF.